This TCR beta chain stems from a study of cytomegalovirus exposure and HLA in healthy donors. Study conclusions and caveats: Fewer N-insertions than the roughly 670-donor mean were reportedly shown by an Asian-associated ancestry cluster in a later analysis. When presence/absence was analysed, sequencing depth was taken to be roughly uniform across donors.

As concerns this clone: Antigen unknown.

The ends lost 2 bases at V and 2 bases at J; junction bases unmatched: 4. The CDR3 loop spans 16 amino acids. The germline gives CDR1 MNHEY, CDR2 SVGAGI. It was with 60 Vbeta and 13 Jbeta primers that the PCR ran. TCRdb's table, derived via immunoSEQ multiplex PCR, lists solely in-frame clones and lacks some. The data contain about 160,000 clones, roughly four fifths of them seen just once; the ten biggest clones take up less than 3%. The receptor's source is a female donor in good health and CMV-seronegative. The chain couples TRBV6-5 to TRBJ1-3; 9 positions match TRBD1. The sample consisted of PBMCs. CDR3 sequence: CASSYGTGLTGNTIYF. The CDR3 DNA sequence: TGTGCCAGCAGTTACGGGACAGGGTTAACTGGAAACACCATATATTTT.